This TCR beta chain was profiled in a study of neurological immune-mediated disorders. Study-wide results and caveats: Private repertoires in all groups were suggested by the absence of shared CDR3 amino acid sequences among expanded clones across subjects. HTLV-1-associated myelopathy led in TCR clonal expansion, while multiple sclerosis ranked lowest, below healthy controls.

Noted time point: longitudinal time-point 2. PBMCs numbering 2 million and stored at -80 C yielded the unsorted libraries. Points on this clonotype: Its antigen is as yet unknown.

Germline assignment: CDR1 MNHEY and CDR2 SVGEGT. CDR3 length: 16 residues. Trimming at V came to 6 bases and at J to 3 bases, leaving 4 bases not matched to a gene. The authors produced cDNA by 5'RACE using 10-nucleotide random UMIs. In TCRdb, the 5' RACE reads were re-called with MiXCR into one record per CDR3 protein. The sample carries fewer than 40,000 distinct CDR3 sequences, more than 10% recorded once. Source material: PBMCs. This chain joins TRBV6-2 or TRBV6-3 and TRBJ2-1; 14 bases line up with TRBD2. This clonotype was obtained from a woman aged 40 to 50 in good health. CDR3 in DNA: TGTGCCAGCAGCTTGACTAGCGGGGGGGACTACAATGAGCAGTTCTTC. It yields the protein CASSLTSGGDYNEQFF.